The rows below give T cell receptor beta chains drawn from one sample of a study of blood T cell repertoires in COVID-19. Sequencing used immunoSEQ multiplex PCR; TCRdb keeps in-frame clones, though not all of them. The sample consists of about 220,000 clones, roughly 80% of them appearing once. Input material: peripheral blood. The receptors were sampled from a man aged 25 to 40 with active or convalescent COVID-19. Both conserved end residues are part of each CDR3. Fields, in order: J gene, clone size, D gene, V gene, CDR3 DNA, CDR3 protein. D genes are given only for firm matches. Clone size is stated in some rows and not others, as once, few, many or a class when expanded.

j_gene: TRBJ1-5
abundance: NA
d_gene: TRBD1
v_gene: TRBV7-2
CDR3nt: TGTGCCAGCAGAACCGGGACAGGGAATCAGCCCCAGCATTTT
CDR3aa: CASRTGTGNQPQHF

j_gene: TRBJ2-3
abundance: NA
d_gene: TRBD2
v_gene: TRBV6-2/TRBV6-3
CDR3nt: TGTGCCAGCAGTTACGAGCTAGCGGGCACAGATACGCAGTATTTT
CDR3aa: CASSYELAGTDTQYF

j_gene: TRBJ2-5
abundance: once
d_gene: NA
v_gene: TRBV29-1
CDR3nt: TGCAGCAGCCGGCGGGGAGCCCAAGAGACCCAGTACTTC
CDR3aa: CSSRRGAQETQYF

j_gene: TRBJ2-2
abundance: NA
d_gene: NA
v_gene: TRBV6-5
CDR3nt: TGTGCCAGCAGGCCGGGACAAAACACCGGGGAGCTGTTTTTT
CDR3aa: CASRPGQNTGELFF

j_gene: TRBJ2-7
abundance: NA
d_gene: TRBD1
v_gene: TRBV7-9
CDR3nt: TGTGCCAGCAACACACTCGGGACAGGGTCCTACGAGCAGTACTTC
CDR3aa: CASNTLGTGSYEQYF

j_gene: TRBJ2-3
abundance: NA
d_gene: NA
v_gene: TRBV28
CDR3nt: TGTGCCAGCAGTTTACTTGGAGGGGCGCTGATGATAGATACGCAGTATTTT
CDR3aa: CASSLLGGALMIDTQYF

j_gene: TRBJ1-6
abundance: NA
d_gene: TRBD1
v_gene: TRBV5-4
CDR3nt: TGTGCCAGCAGTACTCGGACAGGGACTGATTCACCCCTCCACTTT
CDR3aa: CASSTRTGTDSPLHF

j_gene: TRBJ1-2
abundance: NA
d_gene: TRBD1
v_gene: TRBV7-9
CDR3nt: TGTGCCAGCAGCCTCGGGACAGGGTATGGCTACACCTTC
CDR3aa: CASSLGTGYGYTF

j_gene: TRBJ2-1
abundance: NA
d_gene: TRBD2
v_gene: TRBV5-5
CDR3nt: TGTGCCAGCAGCGACTCAGCGGGAGCGGCCTACAATGAGCAGTTCTTC
CDR3aa: CASSDSAGAAYNEQFF

j_gene: TRBJ2-7
abundance: NA
d_gene: TRBD2
v_gene: TRBV18
CDR3nt: TGTGCCAGCGCGCCGGGCCTAGCGGGATCCGAGCAGTACTTC
CDR3aa: CASAPGLAGSEQYF

j_gene: TRBJ2-5
abundance: NA
d_gene: TRBD2
v_gene: TRBV7-2
CDR3nt: TGTGCCAGCAGCCCCCGGGGGGGGACTAGCGGGGAAGAGACCCAGTACTTC
CDR3aa: CASSPRGGTSGEETQYF

j_gene: TRBJ1-1
abundance: NA
d_gene: NA
v_gene: TRBV7-8
CDR3nt: TGTGCCAGCAGCACAAGACAGCGGAACACTGAAGCTTTCTTT
CDR3aa: CASSTRQRNTEAFF

j_gene: TRBJ1-4
abundance: NA
d_gene: NA
v_gene: TRBV5-1
CDR3nt: TGCGCCAGCAGCCCGCCGGGGGAAAAACTGTTTTTT
CDR3aa: CASSPPGEKLFF

j_gene: TRBJ1-1
abundance: NA
d_gene: NA
v_gene: TRBV19
CDR3nt: TGTGCCAGTAGTAGGGGTGGACAGAGGAACACTGAAGCTTTCTTT
CDR3aa: CASSRGGQRNTEAFF

j_gene: TRBJ1-5
abundance: NA
d_gene: NA
v_gene: TRBV6-2/TRBV6-3
CDR3nt: TGTGCCAGCAGTTACACTCGCACAGGGAATAGCAATCAGCCCCAGCATTTT
CDR3aa: CASSYTRTGNSNQPQHF

j_gene: TRBJ2-2
abundance: NA
d_gene: NA
v_gene: TRBV7-9
CDR3nt: TGTGCCAGCACCTCATCCCCGGGACAAAACACCGGGGAGCTGTTTTTT
CDR3aa: CASTSSPGQNTGELFF

j_gene: TRBJ2-2
abundance: NA
d_gene: NA
v_gene: TRBV6-5
CDR3nt: TGTGCCGGCCTCCAGGGCGGAGCGAACACCGGGGAGCTGTTTTTT
CDR3aa: CAGLQGGANTGELFF

j_gene: TRBJ2-6
abundance: NA
d_gene: NA
v_gene: TRBV5-4
CDR3nt: TGTGCCAGCAGCTTGGGGAGGACTGGGGCCAACGTCCTGACTTTC
CDR3aa: CASSLGRTGANVLTF

j_gene: TRBJ1-6
abundance: NA
d_gene: NA
v_gene: TRBV28
CDR3nt: TGTGCCACCCTTACAGGGACATCCTATAATTCACCCCTCCACTTT
CDR3aa: CATLTGTSYNSPLHF

j_gene: TRBJ2-7
abundance: NA
d_gene: NA
v_gene: TRBV11-2
CDR3nt: TGTGCCAGCAGCTTAGTAGCGGCGGGGGCTAAGCGCGAGCAGTACTTC
CDR3aa: CASSLVAAGAKREQYF

j_gene: TRBJ2-5
abundance: NA
d_gene: TRBD2
v_gene: TRBV3-1/TRBV3-2
CDR3nt: TGTGCCAGCAGCCAAGGGACTAGCGGGGGGCCCCGAGGGCAGTACTTC
CDR3aa: CASSQGTSGGPRGQYF

j_gene: TRBJ2-5
abundance: NA
d_gene: NA
v_gene: TRBV6-5
CDR3nt: TGTGCCAGCAGTCCCCAGAGGGGGCAAGAGACCCAGTACTTC
CDR3aa: CASSPQRGQETQYF

j_gene: TRBJ2-1
abundance: NA
d_gene: NA
v_gene: TRBV11-3
CDR3nt: TGTGCCAGCAGCTTAGACCACCAGTATGAGCAGTTCTTC
CDR3aa: CASSLDHQYEQFF

j_gene: TRBJ2-7
abundance: NA
d_gene: NA
v_gene: TRBV28
CDR3nt: TGTGCCAGCAGAGGGGCACCCACGGAGTACGAGCAGTACTTC
CDR3aa: CASRGAPTEYEQYF

j_gene: TRBJ2-3
abundance: NA
d_gene: TRBD2
v_gene: TRBV7-2
CDR3nt: TGTGCCAGCAGCTTAGGTAGCGGGACAGATACGCAGTATTTT
CDR3aa: CASSLGSGTDTQYF

j_gene: TRBJ2-7
abundance: NA
d_gene: TRBD2
v_gene: TRBV6-5
CDR3nt: TGTGCCAGCAGTTACCTGGGGGGGGATTACGAGCAGTACTTC
CDR3aa: CASSYLGGDYEQYF

j_gene: TRBJ1-1
abundance: NA
d_gene: NA
v_gene: TRBV11-2
CDR3nt: TGTGCCAGCAGCCTAACTATTCTGAACACTGAAGCTTTCTTT
CDR3aa: CASSLTILNTEAFF

j_gene: TRBJ1-5
abundance: NA
d_gene: TRBD1
v_gene: TRBV19
CDR3nt: TGTGCCAGTAGTCCACTGACAGGGGGGAGATCCAATCAGCCCCAGCATTTT
CDR3aa: CASSPLTGGRSNQPQHF

j_gene: TRBJ2-1
abundance: NA
d_gene: NA
v_gene: TRBV11-2
CDR3nt: TGTGCCAGCAGCTTAGTTGTCGGGAGCAGATCATCCTACAATGAGCAGTTCTTC
CDR3aa: CASSLVVGSRSSYNEQFF

j_gene: TRBJ1-3
abundance: NA
d_gene: NA
v_gene: TRBV25-1
CDR3nt: TGTGCCAGCAGTGCCAGGGGAGCTGGAAACACCATATATTTT
CDR3aa: CASSARGAGNTIYF

j_gene: TRBJ2-5
abundance: once
d_gene: TRBD2
v_gene: TRBV7-2
CDR3nt: TGTGCCAGCAGCTTAGCGCTAGGAGGAGCAGCGGGAGGAGGCCAAGAGACCCAGTACTTC
CDR3aa: CASSLALGGAAGGGQETQYF

j_gene: TRBJ2-7
abundance: few
d_gene: NA
v_gene: TRBV7-2
CDR3nt: TGTGCCAGCAGCTTAGGACAGGAGATACCCTACGAGCAGTACTTC
CDR3aa: CASSLGQEIPYEQYF

j_gene: TRBJ2-3
abundance: NA
d_gene: NA
v_gene: TRBV19
CDR3nt: TGTGCCAGTAGTATCCGGGACACAAGGAGCACAGATACGCAGTATTTT
CDR3aa: CASSIRDTRSTDTQYF

j_gene: TRBJ1-1
abundance: NA
d_gene: NA
v_gene: TRBV4-2
CDR3nt: TGTGCCAGCAGCCAAGATTTAAGAGGGCCGGACTACACTGAAGCTTTCTTT
CDR3aa: CASSQDLRGPDYTEAFF

j_gene: TRBJ1-5
abundance: once
d_gene: NA
v_gene: TRBV2
CDR3nt: TGTGCCAGCAGTGGGACAGACTATCAGCCCCAGCATTTT
CDR3aa: CASSGTDYQPQHF

j_gene: TRBJ2-7
abundance: NA
d_gene: TRBD2
v_gene: TRBV15
CDR3nt: TGTGCCACCAGCAGAGATCTCAGCGGGGGGGCTTACGAGCAGTACTTC
CDR3aa: CATSRDLSGGAYEQYF

j_gene: TRBJ1-2
abundance: NA
d_gene: TRBD1
v_gene: TRBV4-3
CDR3nt: TGCGCCAGCAGCCAGGATCAGGGGGTCCATGGCTACACCTTC
CDR3aa: CASSQDQGVHGYTF

j_gene: TRBJ2-3
abundance: NA
d_gene: NA
v_gene: TRBV27
CDR3nt: TGTGCCAGCAATTGGCGAGCGTCGGGCACAGATACGCAGTATTTT
CDR3aa: CASNWRASGTDTQYF

j_gene: TRBJ1-4
abundance: NA
d_gene: TRBD1
v_gene: TRBV5-5
CDR3nt: TGTGCCAGCAGCTTGGGACAGGGGTTGTATGAAAAACTGTTTTTT
CDR3aa: CASSLGQGLYEKLFF

j_gene: TRBJ1-4
abundance: NA
d_gene: NA
v_gene: TRBV5-5
CDR3nt: TGTGCCAGCAGCTTGGATGTCGGTGAAAAACTGTTTTTT
CDR3aa: CASSLDVGEKLFF

j_gene: TRBJ1-5
abundance: NA
d_gene: NA
v_gene: TRBV7-9
CDR3nt: TGTGCCAGCAGCAGGTGGGGAGGTGGAAGCAATCAGCCCCAGCATTTT
CDR3aa: CASSRWGGGSNQPQHF

j_gene: TRBJ2-7
abundance: few
d_gene: TRBD1
v_gene: TRBV5-6
CDR3nt: TGTGCCAGCAGCTTGGTCCAGGGGGCTGGCGAGCAGTACTTC
CDR3aa: CASSLVQGAGEQYF

j_gene: TRBJ2-3
abundance: NA
d_gene: TRBD2
v_gene: TRBV19
CDR3nt: TGTGCCAGTAGTATAGTAGGCGGGAGGGCCGCAGATACGCAGTATTTT
CDR3aa: CASSIVGGRAADTQYF

j_gene: TRBJ2-2
abundance: many
d_gene: TRBD2
v_gene: TRBV6-5
CDR3nt: TGTGCCAGCTCTCGGCTAGCGGGAGACACCGGGGAGCTGTTTTTT
CDR3aa: CASSRLAGDTGELFF

j_gene: TRBJ2-7
abundance: few
d_gene: TRBD1
v_gene: TRBV28
CDR3nt: TGTGCCAGCAGTGTCACTCACGGGACAGGGGCCTACGAGCAGTACTTC
CDR3aa: CASSVTHGTGAYEQYF

j_gene: TRBJ2-1
abundance: NA
d_gene: TRBD2
v_gene: TRBV9
CDR3nt: TGTGCCAGCAGCCCCTGGACTAGCGGGCCCGACTCCTACAATGAGCAGTTCTTC
CDR3aa: CASSPWTSGPDSYNEQFF